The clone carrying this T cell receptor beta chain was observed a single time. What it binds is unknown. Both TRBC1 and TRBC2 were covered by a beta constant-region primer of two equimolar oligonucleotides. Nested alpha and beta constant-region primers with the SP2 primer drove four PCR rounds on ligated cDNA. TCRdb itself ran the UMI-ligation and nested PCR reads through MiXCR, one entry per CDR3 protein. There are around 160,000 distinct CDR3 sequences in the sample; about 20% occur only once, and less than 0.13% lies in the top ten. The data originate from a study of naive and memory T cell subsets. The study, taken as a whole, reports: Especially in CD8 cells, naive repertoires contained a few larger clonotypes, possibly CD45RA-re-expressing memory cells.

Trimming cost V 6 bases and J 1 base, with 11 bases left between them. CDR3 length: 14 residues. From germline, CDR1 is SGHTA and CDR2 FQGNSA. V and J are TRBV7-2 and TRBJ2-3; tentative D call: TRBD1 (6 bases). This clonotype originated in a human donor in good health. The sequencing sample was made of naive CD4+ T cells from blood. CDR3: CASSKRTGTDTQYF. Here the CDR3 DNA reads TGTGCCAGCAGTAAGAGGACAGGCACAGATACGCAGTATTTT.